The sequence of this T cell receptor beta chain was determined in a study of blood T cell repertoires in COVID-19. Study at large: Acute and convalescent COVID-19 specimens originated in the United States, Italy and Spain. Sample material is recorded as cDNA or gDNA derived from T cells, B-cell-depleted T cells, or PBMCs.

Measured with immunoSEQ multiplex PCR; TCRdb has only the in-frame clones, and not every one. This sample has fewer than 130,000 clones, with about three quarters found just once. The sequencing input was peripheral blood. This receptor was taken from a woman of 80 years or more with active or convalescent COVID-19.

The CDR3 DNA reads TGTGCCAGCAGTGATAGCGGGAGGACAGATACGCAGTATTTT. Translation gives CASSDSGRTDTQYF. The chain uses TRBV9 and TRBJ2-3, with TRBD2 matching over 10 bases. V lost 5 bases to trimming and J lost 3 bases; unmatched junction nucleotides: 3. Germline V gene lookup returns CDR1 SGDLS and CDR2 YYNGEE. This CDR3 has 14 residues.